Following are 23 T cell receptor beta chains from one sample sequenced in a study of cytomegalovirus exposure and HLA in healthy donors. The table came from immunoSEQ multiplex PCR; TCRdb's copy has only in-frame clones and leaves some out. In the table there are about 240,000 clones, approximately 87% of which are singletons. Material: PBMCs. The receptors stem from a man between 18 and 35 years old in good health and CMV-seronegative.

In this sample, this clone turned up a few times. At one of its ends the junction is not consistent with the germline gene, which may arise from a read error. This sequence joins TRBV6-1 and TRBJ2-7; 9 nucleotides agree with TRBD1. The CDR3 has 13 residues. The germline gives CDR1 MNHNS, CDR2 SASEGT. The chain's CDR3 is CASSVPGTGWRDF. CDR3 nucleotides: TGTGCCAGCAGTGTCCCTGGGACAGGGTGGCGGGACTTC.

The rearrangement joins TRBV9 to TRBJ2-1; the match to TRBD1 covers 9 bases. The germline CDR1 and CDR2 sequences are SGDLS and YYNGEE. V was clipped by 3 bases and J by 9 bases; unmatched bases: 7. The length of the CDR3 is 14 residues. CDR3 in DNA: TGTGCCAGCAGCGCTACCACAGGGGGCAGTGAGCAGTTCTTC. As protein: CASSATTGGSEQFF.

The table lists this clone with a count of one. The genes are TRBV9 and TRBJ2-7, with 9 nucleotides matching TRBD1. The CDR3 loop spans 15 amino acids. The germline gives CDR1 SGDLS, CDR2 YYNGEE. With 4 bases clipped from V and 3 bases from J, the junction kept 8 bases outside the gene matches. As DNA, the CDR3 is TGTGCCAGCAGCCCGCGGGACAGGGTTAACTACGAGCAGTACTTC. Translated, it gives CASSPRDRVNYEQYF.

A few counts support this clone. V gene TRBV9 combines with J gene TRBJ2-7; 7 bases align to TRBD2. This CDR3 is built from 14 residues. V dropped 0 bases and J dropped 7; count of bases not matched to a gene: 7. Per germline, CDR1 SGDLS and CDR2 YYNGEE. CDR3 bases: TGTGCCAGCAGCGTAGCTCCGGTGCGGGGGGAGCAGTACTTC. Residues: CASSVAPVRGEQYF.

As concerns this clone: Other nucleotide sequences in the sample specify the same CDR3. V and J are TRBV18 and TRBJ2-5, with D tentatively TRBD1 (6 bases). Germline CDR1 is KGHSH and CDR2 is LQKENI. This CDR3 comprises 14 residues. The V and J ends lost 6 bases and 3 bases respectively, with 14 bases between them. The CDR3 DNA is TGTGCCAGCTCCCCTTCACAGGGAGAAGAGACCCAGTACTTC. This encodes CASSPSQGEETQYF.

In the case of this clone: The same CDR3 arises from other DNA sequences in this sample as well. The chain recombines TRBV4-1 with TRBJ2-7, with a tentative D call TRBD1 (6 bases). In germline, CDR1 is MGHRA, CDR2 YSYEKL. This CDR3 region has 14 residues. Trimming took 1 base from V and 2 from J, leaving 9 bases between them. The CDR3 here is CASSQVPGAYEQYF. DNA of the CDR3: TGCGCCAGCAGCCAAGTTCCAGGGGCCTACGAGCAGTACTTC.

DNA for the CDR3: TGTGCCAGCCGGCGGAGGGGAGCGGGCGGGGAGCTGTTTTTT. It yields the protein CASRRRGAGGELFF. This chain links TRBV27 with TRBJ2-2, with a possible D match to TRBD2 (6 bases). The length of the CDR3 is 14 residues. Germline values: CDR1 MNHEY, CDR2 SMNVEV (reference sequence). Trimming removed 8 bases from V and 7 bases from J, with 17 bases in between.

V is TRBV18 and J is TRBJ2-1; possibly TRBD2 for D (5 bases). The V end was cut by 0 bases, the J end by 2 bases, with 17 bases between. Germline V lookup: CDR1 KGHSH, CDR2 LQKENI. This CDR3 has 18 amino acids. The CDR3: CASSPPRTLSGPYNEQFF. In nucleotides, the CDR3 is TGTGCCAGCTCACCACCGAGAACTTTGAGCGGTCCCTACAATGAGCAGTTCTTC.

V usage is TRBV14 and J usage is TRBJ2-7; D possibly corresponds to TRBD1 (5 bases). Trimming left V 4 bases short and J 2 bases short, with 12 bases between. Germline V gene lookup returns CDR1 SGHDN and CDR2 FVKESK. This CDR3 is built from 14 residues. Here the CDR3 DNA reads TGTGCCAGCAGCCCAAGACAGATCCCCTACGAGCAGTACTTC. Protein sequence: CASSPRQIPYEQYF.

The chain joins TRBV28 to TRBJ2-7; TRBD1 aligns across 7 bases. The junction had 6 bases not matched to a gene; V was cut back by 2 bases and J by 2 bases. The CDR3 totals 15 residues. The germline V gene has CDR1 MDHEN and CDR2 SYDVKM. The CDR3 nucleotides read TGTGCCAGCAGTTTAGTACTACAGGGGACCTACGAGCAGTACTTC. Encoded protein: CASSLVLQGTYEQYF.

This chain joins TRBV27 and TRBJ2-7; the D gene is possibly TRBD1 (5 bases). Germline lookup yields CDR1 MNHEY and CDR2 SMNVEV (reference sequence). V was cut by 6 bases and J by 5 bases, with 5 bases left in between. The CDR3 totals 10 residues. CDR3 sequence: CASRGDEQYF. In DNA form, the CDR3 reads TGTGCCAGCAGAGGGGACGAGCAGTACTTC.

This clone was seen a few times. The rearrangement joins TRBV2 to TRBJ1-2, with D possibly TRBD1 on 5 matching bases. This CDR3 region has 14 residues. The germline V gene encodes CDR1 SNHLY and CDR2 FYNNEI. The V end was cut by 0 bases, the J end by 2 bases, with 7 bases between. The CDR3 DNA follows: TGTGCCAGCAGTGAAGCAGGGGCCAACTATGGCTACACCTTC. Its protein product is CASSEAGANYGYTF.

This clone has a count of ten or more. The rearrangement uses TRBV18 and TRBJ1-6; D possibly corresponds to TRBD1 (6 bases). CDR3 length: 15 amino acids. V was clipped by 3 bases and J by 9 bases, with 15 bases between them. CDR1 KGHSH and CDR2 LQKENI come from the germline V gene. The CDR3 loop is CASSPGTGKGSPLHF. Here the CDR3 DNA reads TGTGCCAGCTCACCGGGAACAGGGAAAGGTTCACCCCTCCACTTT.

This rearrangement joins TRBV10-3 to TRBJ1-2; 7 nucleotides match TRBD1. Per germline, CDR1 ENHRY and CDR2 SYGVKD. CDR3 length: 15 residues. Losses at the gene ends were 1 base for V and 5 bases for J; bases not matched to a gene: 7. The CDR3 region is CAISEYAQGSYGYTF. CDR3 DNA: TGTGCCATCAGTGAGTATGCACAGGGGAGTTATGGCTACACCTTC.

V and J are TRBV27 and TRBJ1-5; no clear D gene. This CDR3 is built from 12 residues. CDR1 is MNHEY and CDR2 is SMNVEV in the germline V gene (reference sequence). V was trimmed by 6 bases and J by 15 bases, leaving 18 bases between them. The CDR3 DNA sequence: TGTGCCAGCAGCCCGCCTTCTGCGCGATTGCATTTT. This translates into CASSPPSARLHF.

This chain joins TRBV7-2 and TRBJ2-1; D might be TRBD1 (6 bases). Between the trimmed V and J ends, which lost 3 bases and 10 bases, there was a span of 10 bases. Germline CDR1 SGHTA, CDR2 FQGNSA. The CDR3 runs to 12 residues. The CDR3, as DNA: TGTGCCAGCAGCTTCCCCGGGACAGAGCAGTTCTTC. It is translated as CASSFPGTEQFF.

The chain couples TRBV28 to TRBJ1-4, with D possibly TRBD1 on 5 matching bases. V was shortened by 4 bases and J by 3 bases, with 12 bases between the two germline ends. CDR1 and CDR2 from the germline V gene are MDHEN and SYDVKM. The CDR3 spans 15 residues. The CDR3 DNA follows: TGTGCCAGCAGTTCCCCCTCAGGGTCTAATGAAAAACTGTTTTTT. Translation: CASSSPSGSNEKLFF.

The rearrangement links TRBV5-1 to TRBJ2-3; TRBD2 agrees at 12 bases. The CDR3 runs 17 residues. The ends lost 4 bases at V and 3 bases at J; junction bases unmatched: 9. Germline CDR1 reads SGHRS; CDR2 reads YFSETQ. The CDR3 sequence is CASSRGLAGKNTDTQYF. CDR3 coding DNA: TGCGCCAGCAGCCGAGGACTAGCGGGGAAGAATACAGATACGCAGTATTTT.

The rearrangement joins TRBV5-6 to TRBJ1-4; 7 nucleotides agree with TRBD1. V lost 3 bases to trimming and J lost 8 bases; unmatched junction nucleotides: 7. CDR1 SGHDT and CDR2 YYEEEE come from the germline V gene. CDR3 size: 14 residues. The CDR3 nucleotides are TGTGCCAGCAGCTCGGATGCCAGGGGGGAAAAACTGTTTTTT. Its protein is CASSSDARGEKLFF.

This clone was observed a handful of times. The CDR3 DNA is TGTGCCAGCAGCCCTGCGACAGATGGCTACACCTTC. This sequence encodes CASSPATDGYTF. This sequence joins TRBV11-2 and TRBJ1-2; the D gene is possibly TRBD1 (5 bases). Trimming removed 5 bases from V and 6 bases from J, with 10 bases in between. This CDR3 comprises 12 residues. CDR1 is SGHAT, CDR2 FQNNGV, per germline.

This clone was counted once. CDR3 nucleotides: TGTGCCAGCACGCTAGGGACAGGGGGCGTGTGGGCCACTGAAGCTTTCTTT. It encodes CASTLGTGGVWATEAFF. The chain carries TRBV18 and TRBJ1-1; 12 positions agree with TRBD1. CDR1 and CDR2 (germline): KGHSH, LQKENI. V lost 8 bases to trimming and J lost 4 bases; unmatched junction nucleotides: 14. CDR3 length equals 17 residues.

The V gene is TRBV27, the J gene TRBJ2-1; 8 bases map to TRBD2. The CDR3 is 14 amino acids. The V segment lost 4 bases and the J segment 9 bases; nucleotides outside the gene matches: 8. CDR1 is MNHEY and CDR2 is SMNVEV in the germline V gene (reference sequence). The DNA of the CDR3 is TGTGCCAGCAGTTCTCGGACTAGCTCTCTTGAGCAGTTCTTC. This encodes CASSSRTSSLEQFF.

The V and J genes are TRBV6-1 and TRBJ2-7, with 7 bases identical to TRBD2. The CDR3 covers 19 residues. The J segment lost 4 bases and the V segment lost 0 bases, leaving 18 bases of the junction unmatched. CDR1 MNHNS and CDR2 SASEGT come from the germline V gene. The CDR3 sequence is CASSEARKTPSGVGYEQYF. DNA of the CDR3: TGTGCCAGCAGTGAAGCCCGGAAGACCCCGAGCGGGGTGGGATACGAGCAGTACTTC.